This T cell receptor beta chain was identified in a study of T cells expressing NK-cell markers. Study-wide context: Most of the eight sequenced donors tested HCMV-seropositive; one tested seronegative.

Study findings and constraints: In several donors, these clonotypes also led the CD3+CD56-NKG2C+ fraction.

TCRdb reanalyzed the 5' RACE reads and collapses them to one entry per CDR3 protein, without DNA. The sample data list fewer than 200,000 distinct CDR3 sequences. To note about this clonotype: Its antigen is not identified.

CDR1 is SGHTA, CDR2 FQGNSA, per germline. This CDR3 is 15 amino acids long. Sequencing was performed on blood T cells: a sorted CD56 or NKG2C T cell subset, CD4+ or CD8+ T cells, or bulk PBMC T cells (not recorded which). The gene calls are TRBV7-2 and TRBJ2-1; TCRdb reports TRBD1, a call that lacks DNA to check it against. The clonotype originates from a woman between 18 and 70 years old in good health. CDR3 sequence reads: CASSFLGGAGNEQFF.